These 10 T cell receptor beta chains originate from one sample sequenced in a study of cytomegalovirus exposure and HLA in healthy donors. In the PCR, 60 Vbeta and 13 Jbeta primers were used. Using immunoSEQ multiplex PCR, the repertoire was profiled, and TCRdb retains in-frame clones only, with some absent. This table has some 170,000 clones, 65% to 80% appearing once. Input material: PBMCs. These receptors came from a man younger than 35 in good health and CMV-seropositive.

The chain joins TRBV30 to TRBJ2-3, with TRBD2 identical over 11 bases. CDR1 is GTSNPN and CDR2 is SVGIG in the germline V gene (reference sequence). Trimming removed 2 bases from V and 3 bases from J; junction bases left unmatched: 7. The CDR3 extends over 16 amino acids. The CDR3 sequence: CAWSLGVAGGTDTQYF. The CDR3 DNA reads TGTGCCTGGAGTTTAGGGGTAGCGGGAGGGACAGATACGCAGTATTTT.

This clone came up a few times. The chain couples TRBV13 to TRBJ2-7, with 7 bases aligning to TRBD2. V trimming: 5 bases; J trimming: 6 bases; junction bases outside the gene matches: 13. Germline CDR1 is PRHDT and CDR2 is FYEKMQ (reference sequence). The CDR3 contains 15 residues. For the CDR3, the DNA is TGTGCCAGCAGCCCGGCAGCGGGACGATCGGGCGAGCAGTACGTC. It encodes CASSPAAGRSGEQYV.

The count of this clone is one. V usage is TRBV6-1 and J usage is TRBJ2-3, with 8 bases lining up with TRBD1. Trimming at V came to 1 base and at J to 6 bases, leaving 6 bases not matched to a gene. Germline assignment: CDR1 MNHNS and CDR2 SASEGT. The CDR3 length is 15 residues. The CDR3 region is CASSEEGRGLDTQYF. The CDR3 DNA reads TGTGCCAGCAGTGAAGAGGGCAGGGGGCTCGATACGCAGTATTTT.

V usage is TRBV28 and J usage is TRBJ2-2; 15 bases align to TRBD2. The junction had 17 bases not matched to a gene; V was cut back by 3 bases and J by 9 bases. The CDR3 loop spans 20 amino acids. Germline CDR1 is MDHEN and CDR2 is SYDVKM. The CDR3 DNA reads TGTGCCAGCAGTTTGTCCACTCTACCGGGACTAGCGGGGGGCTGGCGGGAGCTGTTTTTT. Its translation: CASSLSTLPGLAGGWRELFF.

The CDR3: CASSRGASGPTDTQYF. CDR3 coding DNA: TGCGCCAGCAGCCGCGGCGCTAGCGGACCCACAGATACGCAGTATTTT. The rearrangement links TRBV5-1 to TRBJ2-3; 7 bases map to TRBD2. The CDR3 is 16 residues long. The junction had 10 bases not matched to a gene; V was cut back by 4 bases and J by 2 bases. Per the germline V gene, CDR1 is SGHRS and CDR2 is YFSETQ.

The chain has TRBV6-5 and TRBJ2-2, with unresolved D. CDR3 length equals 15 residues. Deletions cut 5 bases from V and 6 bases from J, with 16 bases between. CDR1 is MNHEY, CDR2 SVGAGI, per germline. In nucleotides, the CDR3 is TGTGCCAGCAGTCCAGGCCTGCAATCGTCCGGGGAGCTGTTTTTT. Translating gives CASSPGLQSSGELFF.

The chain couples TRBV9 to TRBJ2-2; TRBD2 matches at 10 bases. Germline V gives CDR1 SGDLS, CDR2 YYNGEE. V lost 2 bases and J lost 4; bases outside the gene matches: 2. The CDR3 runs 15 residues. CDR3 DNA: TGTGCCAGCAGCGTTAGCGGGGGGAGCACCGGGGAGCTGTTTTTT. Its translation is CASSVSGGSTGELFF.

The J gene is TRBJ1-3, the V gene TRBV5-4, with D uncertain. This CDR3 region has 13 residues. V dropped 2 bases and J dropped 0 bases, with 3 bases sitting between them. Germline V gene data show CDR1 as SGHNT and CDR2 as YYREEE (reference sequence). The CDR3 DNA reads as TGTGCCAGCAGCTTATACTCTGGAAACACCATATATTTT. This encodes CASSLYSGNTIYF.

This clone was observed a handful of times. This chain uses TRBV18 with TRBJ2-2; TRBD2 is a possible D gene (5 bases). Germline V gene sequence: CDR1 KGHSH, CDR2 LQKENI. Trimming removed 3 bases from V and 0 bases from J, with 5 bases in between. The CDR3 totals 14 residues. In DNA, the CDR3 is TGTGCCAGCTCACCCGGGACGAACACCGGGGAGCTGTTTTTT. Translation: CASSPGTNTGELFF.

This clone turned up a few times. This chain joins TRBV6-1 and TRBJ1-1; D is possibly TRBD1 (6 bases). This CDR3 contains 15 residues. V lost 2 bases, J lost 3 bases, and 13 bases lay in between. Germline CDR1 reads MNHNS; CDR2 reads SASEGT. In DNA form, the CDR3 reads TGTGCCAGCAGTGAACTGGGGGCTCGTTACACTGAAGCTTTCTTT. Protein product: CASSELGARYTEAFF.